This passage covers 15 T cell receptor beta chains from one sample sequenced in a study of blood T cell repertoires in COVID-19. Method: immunoSEQ multiplex PCR; TCRdb's copy keeps in-frame clones and lacks some. The repertoire holds more than 100,000 clones, with 88% as singletons. Input material: peripheral blood. These receptors came from a woman aged 45-65 years with active or convalescent COVID-19.

J is TRBJ2-5 and V is TRBV20-1; no clear D gene. V lost 7 bases and J 3 bases, leaving 9 bases between the germline ends. Germline V gene sequence: CDR1 DFQATT, CDR2 SNEGSKA (reference sequence). The CDR3 runs to 11 residues. The CDR3 protein is CSVGREETQYF. DNA of the CDR3: TGCAGTGTGGGCAGAGAAGAGACCCAGTACTTC.

This chain uses TRBV6-2 or TRBV6-3 with TRBJ2-2, with 8 positions matching TRBD2. The CDR3 loop spans 14 amino acids. Germline CDR1 is MNHEY and CDR2 is SVGEGT. The trim removed 6 bases at V and 5 bases at J, leaving 5 bases unmatched. Here the CDR3 reads CASSGLAGTGELFF. The CDR3 bases are TGTGCCAGCAGCGGACTAGCAGGAACCGGGGAGCTGTTTTTT.

The sample holds one count of this clone. The rearrangement joins TRBV2 to TRBJ1-5, with unresolved D. The CDR3 consists of 12 residues. Germline-derived CDR1 and CDR2 are SNHLY and FYNNEI. V lost 9 bases, J lost 3 bases, and 9 bases lay in between. The DNA of the CDR3 is TGTGCCAGTTCTAAAATCAATCAGCCCCAGCATTTT. It yields the protein CASSKINQPQHF.

This clone turned up a few times. DNA of the CDR3: TGCGCCAGCAGCTTGGAAGGCAGGGGCCAATACACCGGGGAGCTGTTTTTT. It encodes CASSLEGRGQYTGELFF. This chain connects TRBV5-1 to TRBJ2-2; possibly TRBD1 for D (6 bases). The CDR3 has 17 amino acids. Trimming pared 0 bases from V and 3 bases from J, leaving 15 bases between. Germline V gene sequence: CDR1 SGHRS, CDR2 YFSETQ. The complete variable domain, with remaining parts taken from reference TRBV5-1 and TRBJ2-2, reads KAGVTQTPRYLIKTRGQQVTLSCSPISGHRSVSWYQQTPGQGLQFLFEYFSETQRNKGNFPGRFSGRQFSNSRSEMNVSTLELGDSALYLCASSLEGRGQYTGELFFGEGSRLTVL.

The chain is built from TRBV7-8 and TRBJ1-5; D is perhaps TRBD1 (5 bases). The CDR3 loop spans 16 amino acids. Trimming took 5 bases from V and 5 from J, leaving 19 bases between them. Germline lookup yields CDR1 SGHVS and CDR2 FQNEAQ. In DNA form, the CDR3 reads TGTGCCAGCAGCGCAACCTCCAGGGCTAGGCATCAGCCCCAGCATTTT. It specifies CASSATSRARHQPQHF.

The chain is built from TRBV4-1 and TRBJ1-4, with 7 positions matching TRBD1. The J segment lost 6 bases and the V segment lost 0 bases, leaving 10 bases of the junction unmatched. The CDR3 is 17 residues long. In germline, CDR1 is MGHRA, CDR2 YSYEKL. The CDR3 here is CASSQDPWDSLDEKLFF. The CDR3 coding sequence is TGCGCCAGCAGCCAAGATCCCTGGGACAGTTTAGATGAAAAACTGTTTTTT.

The V gene is TRBV5-6, the J gene TRBJ2-5; D ambiguous. V lost 1 base and J lost 1, with 11 bases in between. Germline-derived CDR1 and CDR2 are SGHDT and YYEEEE. CDR3 size: 15 residues. The CDR3 sequence: CASSLRSSLQETQYF. The CDR3 nucleotides read TGTGCCAGCAGCTTGAGGAGTTCGCTCCAAGAGACCCAGTACTTC.

V is TRBV6-5 and J is TRBJ2-1, with D maybe TRBD2 (6 bases). V was pared by 4 bases and J by 7 bases, with 17 bases between. The germline CDR1 and CDR2 sequences are MNHEY and SVGAGI. The CDR3 is made up of 15 amino acids. This chain's CDR3 is CASSSPEEGKNEQFF. CDR3 bases: TGTGCCAGCAGTTCCCCCGAGGAGGGTAAAAATGAGCAGTTCTTC.

The chain employs TRBV4-3 and TRBJ1-6; the match to TRBD1 covers 10 bases. With V trimmed by 4 bases and J by 2 bases, 5 bases remained unmatched. The germline gives CDR1 LGHNA, CDR2 YSLEER. The CDR3 totals 17 residues. In nucleotides, the CDR3 is TGCGCCAGCAGCCGCGGACAGGGGGGCACCTATAATTCACCCCTCCACTTT. Amino acid sequence: CASSRGQGGTYNSPLHF.

The chain couples TRBV23-1 to TRBJ1-1; 9 bases line up with TRBD1. Being an ORF, TRBV23-1 has a function that is uncertain. V shed 2 bases, J shed 6 bases, and the junction held 13 bases outside the gene matches. The CDR3 has 17 amino acids. CDR3 sequence: CASSQPGQGPVDAEAFF. The CDR3 region has the DNA TGCGCCAGCAGTCAACCGGGACAGGGTCCCGTGGACGCTGAAGCTTTCTTT.

There are a few counts of this clone. The chain couples TRBV2 to TRBJ2-7; 11 nucleotides agree with TRBD2. From germline, CDR1 is SNHLY and CDR2 FYNNEI. Losses at the gene ends were 7 bases for V and 2 bases for J; bases not matched to a gene: 4. The CDR3 loop spans 14 amino acids. The CDR3 reads CASIELAGAYEQYF. In DNA, the CDR3 is TGTGCCAGCATAGAACTAGCGGGAGCCTACGAGCAGTACTTC.

The V gene is TRBV7-2, the J gene TRBJ2-7; the match to TRBD1 covers 9 bases. Germline V lookup: CDR1 SGHTA, CDR2 FQGNSA. The junction had 6 bases not matched to a gene; V was cut back by 1 base and J by 5 bases. The CDR3 runs to 15 residues. The CDR3 nucleotides are TGTGCCAGCAGCTTAGAGGGGACAGGGTTCCACGAGCAGTACTTC. Translated: CASSLEGTGFHEQYF.

This rearrangement joins TRBV25-1 to TRBJ2-3, with D perhaps TRBD2 (5 bases). Germline values: CDR1 MGHDK, CDR2 SYGVNS. The ends were cut back, 5 bases at V and 3 bases at J, with 9 bases in the middle. CDR3 length equals 13 residues. CDR3 in amino acids: CASSKDWTDTQYF. For the CDR3, the DNA is TGTGCCAGCAGTAAGGACTGGACAGATACGCAGTATTTT. Full variable domain (remainder filled in from reference TRBV25-1 and TRBJ2-3): EADIYQTPRYLVIGTGKKITLECSQTMGHDKMYWYQQDPGMELHLIHYSYGVNSTEKGDLSSESTVSRIRTEHFPLTLESARPSHTSQYLCASSKDWTDTQYFGPGTRLTVL.

The CDR3 nucleotides are TGTGCCACCAGCAGAGGGGCTAGCGGGATATGGCGGGAGCAGTACTTC. Its translation is CATSRGASGIWREQYF. The chain joins TRBV15 to TRBJ2-7, with 9 bases lining up with TRBD2. V dropped 1 base and J dropped 7; count of bases not matched to a gene: 11. Germline CDR1 reads LNHNV; CDR2 reads YYDKDF (reference sequence). CDR3 size: 16 residues.

The CDR3 region has the DNA TGTGCCAGCACCCAAGGGACACATAATCAGCCCCAGCATTTT. This codes for CASTQGTHNQPQHF. The chain uses TRBV6-5 and TRBJ1-5; weak D call: TRBD1 (6 bases). Trimming left V 7 bases short and J 4 bases short, with 14 bases between. The germline CDR1 and CDR2 sequences are MNHEY and SVGAGI. This CDR3 spans 14 amino acids.